This T cell receptor beta chain was observed in a study of blood T cell repertoires in COVID-19. For the study at large: From the United States, Italy and Spain came samples of acute and convalescent COVID-19. T cells, B-cell-depleted T cells, or PBMCs supplied cDNA or gDNA.

The Seattle site enrolled patients during active infection and followed them longitudinally. Sequencing used immunoSEQ multiplex PCR; TCRdb keeps in-frame clones, though not all of them. The sample lists 300,000 to 400,000 clones, about 86% occurring once. The CDR3 has 16 residues. V was pared by 4 bases and J by 1 base, with 19 bases between. CDR1 and CDR2 from the germline V gene are GTSNPN and SVGIG (reference sequence). This clone was seen a few times. V usage is TRBV30 and J usage is TRBJ1-1; D not certain. The sequenced sample was peripheral blood. This receptor was obtained from a woman aged 60-75 years with COVID-19, enrolled during active disease. This CDR3 reads CAWTPFNGMWNTEAFF. CDR3 DNA sequence: TGTGCCTGGACTCCATTTAACGGGATGTGGAACACTGAAGCTTTCTTT. Complete variable domain (other parts from reference TRBV30 and TRBJ1-1): SQTIHQWPATLVQPVGSPLSLECTVEGTSNPNLYWYRQAAGRGLQLLFYSVGIGQISSEVPQNLSASRPQDRQFILSSKKLLLSDSGFYLCAWTPFNGMWNTEAFFGQGTRLTVV.